Following are 10 T cell receptor beta chains from one sample sequenced in a study of T-cell memory formation after mild COVID-19. Using its own MiXCR run on the 5' RACE reads, TCRdb lists one record per CDR3 protein. The sample carries a few hundred thousand distinct CDR3 sequences, less than 20% recorded once. Sequences were obtained from PBMCs or a T cell subset sorted from them (not recorded which). The receptors derive from a man aged 18 to 35 who had mild COVID-19 (a few samples of this study predate the infection). Cell type and time point are not known.

This clonotype was detected many times. This chain joins TRBV5-6 and TRBJ2-5; D unresolved. V was shortened by 0 bases and J by 1 base, with 4 bases between the two germline ends. CDR3 length: 13 residues. The V gene's germline CDR1 is SGHDT and CDR2 YYEEEE. CDR3 DNA sequence: TGTGCCAGCAGCTTGGAAGTCCAAGAGACCCAGTACTTC. Translation gives CASSLEVQETQYF.

Only a few counts were recorded for this clonotype. The chain joins TRBV3-1 to TRBJ1-1; a weak D match, TRBD1 (5 bases). The CDR3 is 16 residues long. Trimming removed 2 bases from V and 1 base from J, with 14 bases in between. The germline CDR1 and CDR2 sequences are LGHDT and YNNKEL (reference sequence). The CDR3 is CASSQFGAGWNTEAFF. DNA of the CDR3: TGTGCCAGCAGCCAATTCGGGGCTGGGTGGAACACTGAAGCTTTCTTT.

This clonotype was observed a handful of times. The V call is TRBV6-1, the J call TRBJ2-3; maybe TRBD2 (5 bases). CDR3 length: 13 residues. With 7 bases removed from V and 7 bases from J, the gap between germline ends came to 15 bases. Germline V gene sequence: CDR1 MNHNS, CDR2 SASEGT. The CDR3 loop is CASTFSGGHTQYF. CDR3 coding DNA: TGTGCCAGCACCTTCAGCGGCGGACATACGCAGTATTTT.

The chain joins TRBV5-1 to TRBJ2-2, with a possible D match to TRBD1 (6 bases). CDR3 length: 16 residues. In germline, CDR1 is SGHRS, CDR2 YFSETQ. V was clipped by 2 bases and J by 4 bases, with 15 bases between them. CDR3: CASSLFGGESTGELFF. In DNA, the CDR3 is TGCGCCAGCAGCTTATTTGGGGGCGAGAGCACCGGGGAGCTGTTTTTT.

The chain employs TRBV15 and TRBJ2-7; 8 bases are a match to TRBD1. The ends lost 5 bases at V and 5 bases at J; junction bases unmatched: 2. Per the germline V gene, CDR1 is LNHNV and CDR2 is YYDKDF (reference sequence). CDR3 length: 12 residues. The CDR3 here is CATSGQGDEQYF. Here the CDR3 DNA reads TGTGCCACCAGCGGACAGGGTGACGAGCAGTACTTC. Drawing the rest from reference TRBV15 and TRBJ2-7, the complete variable domain is DAMVIQNPRYQVTQFGKPVTLSCSQTLNHNVMYWYQQKSSQAPKLLFHYYDKDFNNEADTPDNFQSRRPNTSFCFLDIRSPGLGDTAMYLCATSGQGDEQYFGPGTRLTVT.

The chain is built from TRBV9 and TRBJ2-1, with D perhaps TRBD2 (5 bases). Germline CDR1 is SGDLS and CDR2 is YYNGEE. The CDR3 length is 13 residues. The V end was cut by 2 bases, the J end by 9 bases, with 12 bases between. The CDR3, as DNA: TGTGCCAGCAGCGTGACTACTAGTTCTGAGCAGTTCTTC. Encoded protein: CASSVTTSSEQFF.

This clonotype ranks as medium-sized. The V gene is TRBV27, the J gene TRBJ2-1, with 8 bases identical to TRBD2. The CDR3 sequence is 15 residues long. In germline, CDR1 is MNHEY, CDR2 SMNVEV (reference sequence). The junction had 9 bases not matched to a gene; V was cut back by 5 bases and J by 6 bases. The CDR3 nucleotides read TGTGCCAGCAGTCTAAGCGGGGGCCCAGCCAATGAGCAGTTCTTC. The encoded protein is CASSLSGGPANEQFF.

The CDR3 region is CASSNGPSPLHF. The CDR3 DNA is TGTGCCAGCAGCAACGGACCTTCACCCCTCCACTTT. The chain joins TRBV7-9 to TRBJ1-6; D gene uncertain. V dropped 5 bases and J dropped 9 bases, with 8 bases sitting between them. Looked up from germline, CDR1 is SEHNR and CDR2 is FQNEAQ (reference sequence). The CDR3 consists of 12 residues.

The V gene is TRBV7-9, the J gene TRBJ1-6; D uncertain. Germline CDR1 reads SEHNR; CDR2 reads FQNEAQ (reference sequence). The CDR3 loop spans 16 amino acids. V was trimmed by 5 bases and J by 2 bases, leaving 13 bases between them. CDR3 DNA: TGTGCCAGCAGCGCTGGCCGAGTGGCCTATAATTCACCCCTCCACTTT. This translates into CASSAGRVAYNSPLHF.

The genes are TRBV10-1 and TRBJ2-2; no definite D call. CDR1 WNHNN and CDR2 SYGVQD come from the germline V gene (reference sequence). CDR3 length equals 13 residues. V was shortened by 6 bases and J by 0 bases, with 5 bases between the two germline ends. The CDR3 bases are TGCGCCAGCAGCGGGTCGAACACCGGGGAGCTGTTTTTT. Translated, it gives CASSGSNTGELFF.